This note documents a single T cell receptor beta chain sequence. Profiled with immunoSEQ multiplex PCR; TCRdb holds only in-frame clones, not every one. The data contain approximately 170,000 clones, about 84% of them seen just once; the ten biggest clones take up roughly 6%. This sample was included in a study of blood T cell repertoires in COVID-19. Sequencing input: PBMCs or T cells enriched from blood (not recorded which). The origin of this receptor is a middle-aged man who had recovered from COVID-19.

The CDR3 reads CASSLSDRASTDTQYF. The DNA of the CDR3 is TGTGCCAGCAGTTTATCAGACAGGGCCTCAACAGATACGCAGTATTTT. The J gene is TRBJ2-3, the V gene TRBV27; TRBD1 agrees at 7 bases. CDR1 is MNHEY and CDR2 is SMNVEV in the germline V gene (reference sequence). V was pared by 0 bases and J by 3 bases, with 6 bases of the junction left unmatched. The CDR3 loop spans 16 amino acids.